The rows below give T cell receptor beta chains drawn from one sample of a study of blood T cell repertoires in COVID-19. Sequencing used immunoSEQ multiplex PCR; TCRdb keeps in-frame clones, though not all of them. The sample consists of some 220,000 clones, more than 75% of them appearing once. The sample comprised peripheral blood. These receptor sequences come from an older woman with COVID-19, enrolled during active disease. Each CDR3 is given without its conserved first and last residue. A D gene is named only where the DNA matches it firmly.

j_gene: TRBJ2-1
v_gene: TRBV10-3
d_gene: TRBD2
len: 13
CDR3aa: AINRLAGGRNEQF

j_gene: TRBJ2-3
v_gene: TRBV19
d_gene: -
len: 14
CDR3aa: ASSISTLSSTDTQY

j_gene: TRBJ1-4
v_gene: TRBV5-4
d_gene: TRBD1
len: 12
CDR3aa: ASSPRGQAEKLF

j_gene: TRBJ2-7
v_gene: TRBV19
d_gene: -
len: 13
CDR3aa: ASSGLGGNSYEQY

j_gene: TRBJ2-3
v_gene: TRBV14
d_gene: TRBD2
len: 13
CDR3aa: ASSQGIAGADTQY

j_gene: TRBJ2-1
v_gene: TRBV2
d_gene: -
len: 11
CDR3aa: ASSLRDYNEQF

j_gene: TRBJ1-1
v_gene: TRBV24-1
d_gene: TRBD1
len: 13
CDR3aa: ATSDSGQGVTEAF

j_gene: TRBJ2-5
v_gene: TRBV24-1
d_gene: TRBD2
len: 12
CDR3aa: ATSDSSGRETQY

j_gene: TRBJ1-2
v_gene: TRBV10-3
d_gene: -
len: 13
CDR3aa: AISEPEPLFYGYT

j_gene: TRBJ2-3
v_gene: TRBV7-8
d_gene: TRBD2
len: 16
CDR3aa: ASSLVGVLAGHTDTQY

j_gene: TRBJ2-3
v_gene: TRBV27
d_gene: -
len: 11
CDR3aa: ASSYKGKDTQY

j_gene: TRBJ2-1
v_gene: TRBV25-1
d_gene: TRBD2
len: 13
CDR3aa: ASRAGGLGDNEQF

j_gene: TRBJ1-2
v_gene: TRBV28
d_gene: -
len: 13
CDR3aa: ASSLLDGTIYGYT

j_gene: TRBJ1-6
v_gene: TRBV6-2/TRBV6-3
d_gene: -
len: 13
CDR3aa: ASSYMDSYNSPLH

j_gene: TRBJ1-1
v_gene: TRBV7-9
d_gene: -
len: 12
CDR3aa: ASSLWAENTEAF

j_gene: TRBJ1-1
v_gene: TRBV19
d_gene: TRBD1
len: 14
CDR3aa: ASSKAATGWNTEAF

j_gene: TRBJ1-1
v_gene: TRBV28
d_gene: -
len: 9
CDR3aa: ASTRAGKAF

j_gene: TRBJ2-3
v_gene: TRBV11-2
d_gene: -
len: 12
CDR3aa: ASSLARVEDTQY

j_gene: TRBJ2-5
v_gene: TRBV7-2
d_gene: TRBD2
len: 14
CDR3aa: ASSLRASGTKETQY

j_gene: TRBJ2-1
v_gene: TRBV7-2
d_gene: -
len: 13
CDR3aa: ASSLAGAAYNEQF

j_gene: TRBJ1-1
v_gene: TRBV12-3/TRBV12-4
d_gene: -
len: 10
CDR3aa: ASSFATAEAF

j_gene: TRBJ2-7
v_gene: TRBV21-1
d_gene: -
len: 11
CDR3aa: ASSKLSRYEQY

j_gene: TRBJ2-2
v_gene: TRBV27
d_gene: -
len: 13
CDR3aa: ASSSPRRGSGELF